This is a list of T cell receptor beta chains from one sample in a study of neoadjuvant anti-PD-1 for oral cavity cancer. Profiled with immunoSEQ multiplex PCR; TCRdb holds only in-frame clones, not every one. The repertoire has under 7,500 clones, about 60% of them found once; the top ten carry around 8.3%. The input for sequencing was tumor tissue, taken before nivolumab (anti-PD-1) treatment. These receptors were taken from a person between 40 and 85 years old with oral cavity squamous cell carcinoma. Both conserved end residues are part of each CDR3. The D gene is left open where the match is weak. The size field is filled for only some rows; it gives once, few, many or a size class.

V gene	D gene	clone size	J gene	CDR3 protein	CDR3 DNA
TRBV30	TRBD2	.	TRBJ2-7	CAWSWTSGGPSYEQYF	TGTGCCTGGAGCTGGACTAGCGGGGGGCCTTCCTACGAGCAGTACTTC
TRBV4-1	.	.	TRBJ2-3	CASSQEKDRTDTQYF	TGCGCCAGCAGCCAGGAGAAGGATCGCACAGATACGCAGTATTTT
TRBV4-1	TRBD2	.	TRBJ2-2	CARSQGRRQRGGDGELFF	TGCGCCCGCAGCCAAGGGAGGAGACAGCGGGGGGGAGACGGGGAGCTGTTTTTT
TRBV2	.	.	TRBJ2-5	CASSDLHQETQYF	TGTGCCAGCAGTGACTTACACCAAGAGACCCAGTACTTC
TRBV5-5	TRBD1	.	TRBJ1-2	CASSPNRGNYGYTF	TGTGCCAGCAGCCCCAACAGGGGGAACTATGGCTACACCTTC
TRBV18	TRBD1	.	TRBJ2-2	CASSPRILLTGQGANTGELFF	TGTGCCAGCTCACCAAGGATCCTTTTAACGGGACAGGGTGCGAACACCGGGGAGCTGTTTTTT
TRBV6-5	TRBD2	few	TRBJ2-1	CASSPGLGLYNEQFF	TGTGCCAGCAGCCCCGGACTAGGCTTATACAATGAGCAGTTCTTC
TRBV5-6	TRBD2	.	TRBJ2-7	CASSFGLAGTYEQYF	TGTGCCAGCAGCTTTGGACTAGCGGGCACCTACGAGCAGTACTTC
TRBV4-1	.	.	TRBJ1-2	CASSQDPGAWDGYTF	TGCGCCAGCAGCCAAGATCCGGGGGCTTGGGATGGCTACACCTTC
TRBV6-5	TRBD2	.	TRBJ2-3	CASSYYPSGSYDTQYF	TGTGCCAGCAGTTATTATCCTAGCGGGAGTTACGATACGCAGTATTTT
TRBV7-6	.	few	TRBJ1-1	CASSSRRGSTEAFF	TGTGCCAGCAGCTCCCGACGGGGGAGCACTGAAGCTTTCTTT
TRBV7-7	TRBD1	.	TRBJ1-1	CASSATQGDTEAFF	TGTGCCAGCAGCGCTACACAGGGGGACACTGAAGCTTTCTTT
TRBV15	.	.	TRBJ1-2	CATSRDSGAESYGYTF	TGTGCCACCAGCAGAGATAGTGGGGCCGAATCCTATGGCTACACCTTC
TRBV27	.	.	TRBJ2-1	CASSLKGLWRNEQFF	TGTGCCAGCAGTTTAAAGGGTCTATGGAGGAATGAGCAGTTCTTC
TRBV5-1	TRBD2	.	TRBJ2-5	CASSFGAGGQETQYF	TGCGCCAGCAGCTTTGGTGCGGGAGGGCAAGAGACCCAGTACTTC
TRBV11-2	TRBD1	.	TRBJ2-1	CASSAGQGIYEQFF	TGTGCCAGCAGCGCCGGACAGGGAATTTATGAGCAGTTCTTC
TRBV7-6	TRBD2	.	TRBJ2-3	CASSLSGNTDTQYF	TGTGCCAGCAGCTTAAGCGGGAACACAGATACGCAGTATTTT
TRBV10-1	TRBD1	.	TRBJ1-1	CASSEAGGASFF	TGCGCCAGCAGTGAGGCAGGGGGCGCGTCTTTCTTT
TRBV10-3	TRBD2	.	TRBJ2-2	CAISEQTSGRTGELFF	TGTGCCATCAGTGAGCAGACTAGCGGGAGAACCGGGGAGCTGTTTTTT
TRBV27	.	.	TRBJ2-3	CASNSALTDTQYF	TGTGCCAGCAACTCCGCCCTCACAGATACGCAGTATTTT
TRBV19	TRBD2	few	TRBJ2-7	CASSNLGLAGGEQYF	TGTGCCAGTAGTAACCTGGGGCTAGCGGGAGGTGAGCAGTACTTC
TRBV5-4	.	.	TRBJ1-4	CASSLKNEKLFF	TGTGCCAGCAGCTTGAAAAATGAAAAACTGTTTTTT
TRBV28	TRBD1	.	TRBJ2-6	CASSLETGGSGANVLTF	TGTGCCAGCAGTCTAGAGACAGGGGGGTCTGGGGCCAACGTCCTGACTTTC
TRBV4-1	TRBD2	.	TRBJ2-1	CASSRGSGGGYNEQFF	TGCGCCAGCAGCCGAGGTAGCGGGGGGGGATACAATGAGCAGTTCTTC
TRBV21-1	.	few	TRBJ2-7	CASRLDNSYEQYF	TGTGCCAGCCGCCTGGACAACTCCTACGAGCAGTACTTC
TRBV11-2	.	.	TRBJ1-3	CASSLGLGYSGNTIYF	TGTGCCAGCAGCTTAGGTCTGGGGTATTCTGGAAACACCATATATTTT
TRBV5-4	.	.	TRBJ2-5	CASSMDRYQETQYF	TGTGCCAGCAGCATGGACCGGTACCAAGAGACCCAGTACTTC
TRBV7-3	.	.	TRBJ2-1	CASSLTRSPPQQFF	TGTGCCAGCAGCTTAACGAGGAGCCCGCCCCAGCAGTTCTTC
TRBV27	.	few	TRBJ2-7	CASSPARAYEQYF	TGTGCCAGCAGTCCCGCCCGGGCCTACGAGCAGTACTTC
TRBV2	.	few	TRBJ1-5	CASSVQIQPQHF	TGTGCCAGCAGTGTCCAAATTCAGCCCCAGCATTTT
TRBV21-1	.	.	TRBJ2-3	CASREGGDGGTDTQYF	TGTGCCAGCAGGGAAGGTGGGGACGGGGGCACAGATACGCAGTATTTT
TRBV7-3	.	.	TRBJ1-1	CASSLQGNTEAFF	TGTGCCAGCAGCCTACAGGGGAACACTGAAGCTTTCTTT
TRBV27	TRBD2	.	TRBJ2-1	CASGRVIAGARGNEQFF	TGTGCCAGCGGCCGGGTTATAGCGGGGGCTCGCGGTAATGAGCAGTTCTTC
TRBV27	.	once	TRBJ2-5	CASSFAGSLETQYF	TGTGCCAGCAGTTTCGCCGGCAGCCTGGAGACCCAGTACTTC
TRBV6-6	.	.	TRBJ2-5	CASSTYIGTQYF	TGTGCCAGCAGTACTTACATCGGGACCCAGTACTTC
TRBV19	.	.	TRBJ1-1	CASGFREPNTEAFF	TGTGCCAGTGGCTTCAGAGAACCGAACACTGAAGCTTTCTTT
TRBV6-1	.	few	TRBJ1-2	CASSESGTAYGYTF	TGTGCCAGCAGTGAGTCGGGGACGGCCTATGGCTACACCTTC
TRBV5-1	.	few	TRBJ1-2	CASRAGSLGNGYTF	TGCGCCAGCAGGGCTGGGAGTTTGGGCAATGGCTACACCTTC
TRBV2	.	medium-sized	TRBJ2-7	CASTAADSYEQYF	TGTGCCAGCACCGCGGCCGACTCCTACGAGCAGTACTTC